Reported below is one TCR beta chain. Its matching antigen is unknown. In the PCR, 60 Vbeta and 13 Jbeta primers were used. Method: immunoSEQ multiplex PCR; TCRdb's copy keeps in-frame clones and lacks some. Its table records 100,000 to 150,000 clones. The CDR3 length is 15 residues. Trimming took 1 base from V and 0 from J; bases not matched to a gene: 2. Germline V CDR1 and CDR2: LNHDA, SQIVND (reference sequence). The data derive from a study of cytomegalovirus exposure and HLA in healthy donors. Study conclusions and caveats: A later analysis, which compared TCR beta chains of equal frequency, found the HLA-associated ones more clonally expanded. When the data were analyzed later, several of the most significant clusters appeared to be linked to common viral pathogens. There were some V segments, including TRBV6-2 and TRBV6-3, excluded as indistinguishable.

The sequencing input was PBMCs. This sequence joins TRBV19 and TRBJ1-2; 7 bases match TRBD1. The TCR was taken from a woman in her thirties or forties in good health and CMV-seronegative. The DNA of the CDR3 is TGTGCCAGTAGTATAGGGGACAGATCTAACTATGGCTACACCTTC. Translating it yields CASSIGDRSNYGYTF.